Listed below are T cell receptor beta chains from one sample, sequenced in a study of blood T cell repertoires in COVID-19. This table comes from immunoSEQ multiplex PCR, and its TCRdb copy is limited to in-frame clones, with some not included. The sample contains tens of thousands of clones, 65% to 85% of which appear only once. Sequences were obtained from peripheral blood. These receptors were collected from a woman aged 60 to 75 with acute or convalescent COVID-19. Both conserved end residues are part of each CDR3. D genes are given only for firm matches. A row's size may be missing; if present it is once, few, many or a size class.

v_call,j_call,d_call,clone_size,cdr3_nt,cdr3_aa
TRBV5-4,TRBJ2-7,TRBD1,-,TGTGCCAGCAGCCCAGGGGGACAGGGAGCCTACGAGCAGTACTTC,CASSPGGQGAYEQYF
TRBV19,TRBJ2-1,TRBD2,-,TGTGCCAGCGCCTTTACTAGCGGGGGGGCCTATGAGCAGTTCTTC,CASAFTSGGAYEQFF
TRBV6-5,TRBJ1-2,TRBD1,-,TGTGCCAGCAAGGAGACAGGGGGCAACTATGGCTACACCTTC,CASKETGGNYGYTF
TRBV28,TRBJ1-6,-,-,TGTGCCAGCAGCCCCTTCGCAGGGGATAATTCACCCCTCCACTTT,CASSPFAGDNSPLHF
TRBV18,TRBJ1-3,-,-,TGTGATACAGAACCGGGAGTAAACACCATATATTTT,CDTEPGVNTIYF
TRBV3-1/TRBV3-2,TRBJ1-2,TRBD1,-,TGTGCCAGCAGCCAAGAGGGACAGATTAACTATGGCTACACCTTC,CASSQEGQINYGYTF
TRBV6-5,TRBJ1-5,-,-,TGTGCCAGCAGTTACGGGCAGCCTAATAGCAATCAGCCCCAGCATTTT,CASSYGQPNSNQPQHF
TRBV11-2,TRBJ1-1,-,-,TGTGCCAGCAGCGACCTAAAGGGGTTCAACACTGAAGCTTTCTTT,CASSDLKGFNTEAFF
TRBV6-5,TRBJ1-1,-,-,TGTGCCAGCAGTTACTCGAGATTTCAGACAGCTGAAGCTTTCTTT,CASSYSRFQTAEAFF
TRBV5-1,TRBJ1-1,-,-,TGCGCCAGCAGCACAAGCAGGGTCACCGACACTGAAGCTTTCTTT,CASSTSRVTDTEAFF
TRBV4-1,TRBJ2-1,-,-,TGCGCCAGCAGCCAAGGGTTGCTAGGGAGTGAGCAGTTCTTC,CASSQGLLGSEQFF
TRBV9,TRBJ2-2,TRBD2,-,TGTGCCAGCAGCCCATCGACTAGCGGGTTAAACCCGAACACCGGGGAGCTGTTTTTT,CASSPSTSGLNPNTGELFF
TRBV9,TRBJ1-2,-,-,TGTGCCAGCAGCGTAGGACAGGAGAACTATGGCTACACCTTC,CASSVGQENYGYTF
TRBV1,TRBJ2-7,-,-,TGCACCAGCAGCCAAGATAGGGAGGACGAGCAGTACTTC,CTSSQDREDEQYF
TRBV5-1,TRBJ2-1,TRBD2,few,TGCGCCAGCAGCATCTCGGGGGGTTACTCCTACAATGAGCAGTTCTTC,CASSISGGYSYNEQFF
TRBV7-9,TRBJ2-7,-,-,TGTGCCAGCAGCGTAACAACAGGATTTGCCTACGAGCAGTACTTC,CASSVTTGFAYEQYF
TRBV5-3,TRBJ2-3,TRBD2,-,TGTGCCAGAAGCTTGATCGGACTAGGGACAGATACGCAGTATTTT,CARSLIGLGTDTQYF
TRBV29-1,TRBJ2-4,-,-,TGCAGCGTTGGATTACTTGAGACGGGGAACATTCAGTACTTC,CSVGLLETGNIQYF
TRBV27,TRBJ2-1,-,-,TGTGCCAGCAGTGCCGCCTCGGGGAGCTCCTACAATGAGCAGTTCTTC,CASSAASGSSYNEQFF
TRBV18,TRBJ2-2,-,-,TGTGCCAGCTCACCACGTTCCGCGAACGGGGAGCTGTTTTTT,CASSPRSANGELFF
TRBV7-9,TRBJ1-2,TRBD1,-,TGTGCCAGCAGCGTTCGGGACAGCTCGTATGGCTACACCTTC,CASSVRDSSYGYTF
TRBV7-6,TRBJ2-2,-,-,TGTGCCAGCAGCTTAGAACAGTACACCGGGGAGCTGTTTTTT,CASSLEQYTGELFF
TRBV2,TRBJ1-3,-,many,TGTGCCAGCAGTGTCCTGAACACCATATATTTT,CASSVLNTIYF
TRBV5-4,TRBJ1-1,-,-,TGTGCCAGCAACTCGGTGGGGCTCACTGAAGCTTTCTTT,CASNSVGLTEAFF
TRBV10-1,TRBJ1-1,TRBD1,-,TGCGCCAGCAAATATACAGGGGGTACGCCGACTGAAGCTTTCTTT,CASKYTGGTPTEAFF
TRBV6-5,TRBJ1-5,TRBD1,few,TGTGCCAGCCGCCCGGGACAGCGAGACAATCAGCCCCAGCATTTT,CASRPGQRDNQPQHF
TRBV11-2,TRBJ2-7,TRBD2,-,TGTGCCAGCAGCGCTAACCGTCGAAAGCGGGAGGTACCCTACGAGCAGTACTTC,CASSANRRKREVPYEQYF
TRBV21-1,TRBJ1-1,-,-,TGTGCCAGCAGCAAAGCGCTTCAGGGCTTGAACACTGAAGCTTTCTTT,CASSKALQGLNTEAFF
TRBV7-2,TRBJ2-3,-,-,TGTGCCAGCAGCTTAGCGCCCGGGGGACTGAGCACAGATACGCAGTATTTT,CASSLAPGGLSTDTQYF